These 6 T cell receptor beta chains were sequenced from one sample in a study of T cell repertoires in cytomegalovirus infection. What these receptors recognize is not known. TCRdb re-called the reads through MiXCR, storing one row per CDR3 protein. The repertoire includes some 270,000 distinct CDR3 sequences, about 20% of them detected once, and approximately 19% sits in the top ten. The sequences come from cultured PBMCs, collected from culture after CMV antigen stimulation. These receptors were obtained from a human donor in good health (CMV status not recorded). Some clones in this sample may be carry-over from other donors' samples.

V usage is TRBV28 and J usage is TRBJ2-1; TRBD2 matches at 14 bases. Germline V lookup: CDR1 MDHEN, CDR2 SYDVKM. This CDR3 is built from 17 residues. J gave up 12 bases and V 3 bases, and 13 bases lay outside the gene matches. As DNA, the CDR3 is TGTGCCAGCAGTTTGTCGGGACTAGCGGGAGTCAGAGGGGGGCAGTTCTTC. Translating it yields CASSLSGLAGVRGGQFF.

Here the CDR3 DNA reads TGTGCCAGCAGCTCGGACAGGTTGGACAATGAGCAGTTCTTC. It is translated as CASSSDRLDNEQFF. The chain uses TRBV7-9 and TRBJ2-1; TRBD1 agrees at 7 bases. CDR1 and CDR2 (germline): SEHNR, FQNEAQ (reference sequence). V lost 4 bases, J lost 5 bases, and 5 bases stayed unmatched. The CDR3 totals 14 residues.

The J gene is TRBJ1-1, the V gene TRBV7-2; D perhaps matches TRBD1 (6 bases). The CDR3 consists of 15 residues. Germline values: CDR1 SGHTA, CDR2 FQGNSA. V was trimmed by 3 bases and J by 3 bases, leaving 14 bases between them. The CDR3 DNA reads TGTGCCAGCAGCTTCCACAGGGTGGCTTACACTGAAGCTTTCTTT. This encodes CASSFHRVAYTEAFF.

The sample holds a few counts of this clonotype. The chain couples TRBV4-2 to TRBJ2-3; 8 nucleotides match TRBD2. The V and J ends lost 5 bases and 5 bases, in that order; junction bases with no gene match: 15. Per germline, CDR1 LGHNA and CDR2 YNFKEQ. The CDR3 is 17 residues long. This CDR3 is CASSYRAGVSGGDTQYF. DNA for the CDR3: TGTGCCAGCAGCTACAGAGCGGGAGTGTCTGGGGGAGATACGCAGTATTTT.

The table lists this clonotype with many counts. The chain combines TRBV7-6 with TRBJ1-5, with 11 nucleotides matching TRBD1. CDR3 length equals 17 residues. Germline lookup yields CDR1 SGHVS and CDR2 FNYEAQ. The junction had 10 bases not matched to a gene; V was cut back by 5 bases and J by 4 bases. The CDR3 sequence: CASSPLAGTGGNQPQHF. The CDR3 DNA reads as TGTGCCAGCAGCCCCCTAGCCGGGACAGGGGGGAATCAGCCCCAGCATTTT.

This clonotype occurred a few times. The chain employs TRBV19 and TRBJ2-1; 13 nucleotides agree with TRBD2. This CDR3 is built from 16 residues. Trimming cost V 5 bases and J 6 bases; bases outside gene matches: 7. Germline V CDR1 and CDR2: LNHDA, SQIVND (reference sequence). This CDR3 reads CASSVSGTSGTNEQFF. In DNA form, the CDR3 reads TGTGCCAGTAGTGTCTCCGGGACTAGCGGGACCAATGAGCAGTTCTTC.